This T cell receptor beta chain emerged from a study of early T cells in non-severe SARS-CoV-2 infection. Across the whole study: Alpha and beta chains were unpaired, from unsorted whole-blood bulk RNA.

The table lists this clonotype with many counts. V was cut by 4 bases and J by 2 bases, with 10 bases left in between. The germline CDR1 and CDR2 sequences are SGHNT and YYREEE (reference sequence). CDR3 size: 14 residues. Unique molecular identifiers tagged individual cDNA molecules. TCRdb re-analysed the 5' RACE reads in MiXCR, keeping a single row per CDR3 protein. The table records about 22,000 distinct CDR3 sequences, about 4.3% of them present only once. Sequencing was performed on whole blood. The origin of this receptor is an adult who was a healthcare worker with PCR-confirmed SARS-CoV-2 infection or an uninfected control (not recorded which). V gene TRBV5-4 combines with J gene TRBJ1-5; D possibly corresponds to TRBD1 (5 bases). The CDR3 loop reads CASSPGGGNQPQHF. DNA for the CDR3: TGTGCCAGCAGCCCGGGGGGGGGCAATCAGCCCCAGCATTTT.